Sequencing of this T cell receptor beta chain was carried out in a study of Graves' ophthalmopathy and Graves' hyperthyroidism. Overall study context: Pretreatment peripheral blood was obtained at initial diagnosis.

V gave up 1 base and J gave up 2 bases, with 6 bases separating them. Germline lookup yields CDR1 LNHDA and CDR2 SQIVND (reference sequence). The CDR3 loop spans 14 amino acids. RNA transcripts were the source from which TCR beta CDR3 regions were amplified. HTBI primers were employed in first-round RT-PCR, then a second-round multiplex PCR followed. TCRdb ran MiXCR on the multiplex PCR reads and lists one entry per CDR3 protein. The sample has approximately 500,000 distinct CDR3 sequences; about 15% are singletons. If patients had other autoimmune diseases, uncontrolled infections, pregnancy or lactation, they were excluded.

The specimen sequenced was blood. This rearrangement joins TRBV19 to TRBJ1-5; weak D call: TRBD1 (5 bases). The clonotype was recovered from a woman aged 25 to 39 with Graves' ophthalmopathy. The CDR3 coding sequence is TGTGCCAGTAGTATAGTAGGGGGCAATCAGCCCCAGCATTTT. Translating it yields CASSIVGGNQPQHF.